This record looks at one T cell receptor (beta chain) sequence and its context. This clonotype has a handful of counts. The target of this receptor is not known. Base quality data are lacking; no much larger clone is found one base away. The instrument given in TCRdb is Illumina HiSeq 1500. The public reads were reprocessed in TCRdb via fastp at Q25 and MiXCR, keeping in-frame beta chains. Rows are combined by CDR3 protein, so each entry shows the most common genes and DNA. For this sample there are approximately 250,000 distinct CDR3 sequences; less than 9.5% appear just once. Approximately 16% of the sample rests with the top ten. The CDR3, from cysteine to phenylalanine, totals 13 residues. This entry keeps only the CDR3 DNA: 39 bases, framed from base 1. Compared with germline, V lacks 4 bases and J lacks 8 bases; bases without a gene match: 3. Taken from the germline V gene (reference sequence), the CDR1 and CDR2 loops are LNHDA and SQIVND.

The data were taken from a study of T cell repertoires in cytomegalovirus infection (dated by TCRdb to the late 2010s). Turning to the overall study: The HLA type of each donor mattered for the analysis, because public TCR beta signatures pointed to carriage of CMV infection along with the matching HLA type. The paper's findings and limits, for the study overall: The ex vivo response was dominated by HLA-C-restricted CMV-specific TCR beta clonotypes, which also provided the single most frequent clonotype in two of eight donors. In both this cohort and an independent approximately 370-donor cohort, the cumulative frequency of public TCR beta family members distinguished carriers of CMV infection plus the relevant HLA type.

Rearrangement joined TRBV19 to TRBJ1-2, with 11 bases matching TRBD1. This TCR was sampled from a human donor in good health (CMV status not recorded). Some clones in this sample may be carry-over from other donors' samples. Specimen: PBMCs. The CDR3 protein is CASSNWDRGGYTF. At the DNA level, the sequence is TGTGCCAGTAGTAACTGGGACAGGGGGGGCTACACCTTC.